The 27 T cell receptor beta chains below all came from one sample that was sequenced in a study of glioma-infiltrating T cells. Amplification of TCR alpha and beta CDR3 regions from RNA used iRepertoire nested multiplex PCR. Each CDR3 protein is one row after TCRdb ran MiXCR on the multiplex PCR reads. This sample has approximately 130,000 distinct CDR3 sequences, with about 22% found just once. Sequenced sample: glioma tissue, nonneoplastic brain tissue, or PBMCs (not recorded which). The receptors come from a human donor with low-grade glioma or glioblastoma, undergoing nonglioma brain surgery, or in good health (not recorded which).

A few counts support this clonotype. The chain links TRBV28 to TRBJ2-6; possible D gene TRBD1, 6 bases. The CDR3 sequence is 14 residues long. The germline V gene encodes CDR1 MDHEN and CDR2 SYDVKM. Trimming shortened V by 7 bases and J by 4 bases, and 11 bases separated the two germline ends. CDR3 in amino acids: CASNSGAGANVLTF. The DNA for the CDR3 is TGTGCCAGCAATTCAGGGGCCGGGGCCAACGTCCTGACTTTC.

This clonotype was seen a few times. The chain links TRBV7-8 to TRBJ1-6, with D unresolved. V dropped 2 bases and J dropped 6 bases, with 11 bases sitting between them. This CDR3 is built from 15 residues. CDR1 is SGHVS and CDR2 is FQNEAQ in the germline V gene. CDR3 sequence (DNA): TGTGCCAGCAGCTTAAATGGCCAGTTTAATTCACCCCTCCACTTT. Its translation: CASSLNGQFNSPLHF.

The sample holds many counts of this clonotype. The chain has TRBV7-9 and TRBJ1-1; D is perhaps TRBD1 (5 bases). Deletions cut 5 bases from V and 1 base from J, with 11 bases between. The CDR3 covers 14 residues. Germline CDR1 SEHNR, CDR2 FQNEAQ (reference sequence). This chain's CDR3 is CASSHGQTNTEAFF. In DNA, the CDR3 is TGTGCCAGCAGCCACGGACAAACGAACACTGAAGCTTTCTTT.

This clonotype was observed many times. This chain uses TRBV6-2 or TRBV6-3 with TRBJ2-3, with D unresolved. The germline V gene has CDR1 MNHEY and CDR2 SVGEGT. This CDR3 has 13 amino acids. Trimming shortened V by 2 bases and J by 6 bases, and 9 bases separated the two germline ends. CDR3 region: CASSYTPPDTQYF. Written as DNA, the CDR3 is TGTGCCAGCAGTTACACCCCTCCGGATACGCAGTATTTT.

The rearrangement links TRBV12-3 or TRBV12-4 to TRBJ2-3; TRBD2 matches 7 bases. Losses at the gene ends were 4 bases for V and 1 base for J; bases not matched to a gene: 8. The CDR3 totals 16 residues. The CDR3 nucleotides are TGTGCCAGCAGTTATGATCCGGCGGGGGGCACAGATACGCAGTATTTT. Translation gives CASSYDPAGGTDTQYF.

The CDR3 protein is CATSRGPRDSFRNYGYTF. CDR3 sequence (DNA): TGTGCCACCAGCAGAGGCCCCCGGGACAGTTTTCGTAACTATGGCTACACCTTC. The chain links TRBV15 to TRBJ1-2; 7 bases map to TRBD1. The germline CDR1 and CDR2 sequences are LNHNV and YYDKDF (reference sequence). After removal of 1 base from V and 1 base from J, the junction contained 12 bases not matched to a gene. The CDR3 is 18 amino acids.

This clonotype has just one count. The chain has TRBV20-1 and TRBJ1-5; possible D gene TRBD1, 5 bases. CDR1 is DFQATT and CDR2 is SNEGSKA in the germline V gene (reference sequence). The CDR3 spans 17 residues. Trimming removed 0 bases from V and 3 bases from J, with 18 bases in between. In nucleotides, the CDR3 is TGCAGTGCTAGAGATTCGAGAACAGGAGGCACCAATCAGCCCCAGCATTTT. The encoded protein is CSARDSRTGGTNQPQHF.

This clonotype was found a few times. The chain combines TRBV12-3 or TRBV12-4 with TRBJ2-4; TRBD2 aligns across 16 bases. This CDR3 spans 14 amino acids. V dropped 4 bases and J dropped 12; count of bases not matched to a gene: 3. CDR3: CASSSGTSGGGQYF. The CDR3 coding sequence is TGTGCCAGCAGTTCAGGGACTAGCGGGGGGGGTCAGTACTTC.

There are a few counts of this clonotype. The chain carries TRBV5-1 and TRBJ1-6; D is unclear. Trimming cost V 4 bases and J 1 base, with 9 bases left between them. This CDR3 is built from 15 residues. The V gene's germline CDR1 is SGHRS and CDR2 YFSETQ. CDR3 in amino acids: CASSPSGSYNSPLHF. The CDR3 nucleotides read TGCGCCAGCAGCCCCTCGGGATCCTATAATTCACCCCTCCACTTT.

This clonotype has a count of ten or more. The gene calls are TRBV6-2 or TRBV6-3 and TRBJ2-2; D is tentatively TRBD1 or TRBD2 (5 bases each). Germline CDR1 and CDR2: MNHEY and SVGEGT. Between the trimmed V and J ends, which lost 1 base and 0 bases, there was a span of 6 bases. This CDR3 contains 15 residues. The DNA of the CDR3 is TGTGCCAGCAGTTACTTGGGACCGAACACCGGGGAGCTGTTTTTT. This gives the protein CASSYLGPNTGELFF.

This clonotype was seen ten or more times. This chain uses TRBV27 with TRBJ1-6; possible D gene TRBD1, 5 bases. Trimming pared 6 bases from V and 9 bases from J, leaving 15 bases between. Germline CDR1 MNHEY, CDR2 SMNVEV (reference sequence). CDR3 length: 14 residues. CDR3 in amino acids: CASSLRGMGSPLHF. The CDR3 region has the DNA TGTGCCAGCAGCTTACGGGGGATGGGTTCACCCCTCCACTTT.

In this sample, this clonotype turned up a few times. The CDR3 DNA reads as TGTGCCAGCAGCTCCAAGGCGAAGGGCTACAATGAGCAGTTCTTC. Protein product: CASSSKAKGYNEQFF. This chain uses TRBV7-9 with TRBJ2-1; D is unclear. With 4 bases removed from V and 3 bases from J, the gap between germline ends came to 13 bases. The CDR3 runs 15 residues. The germline V gene has CDR1 SEHNR and CDR2 FQNEAQ (reference sequence). The full variable domain, rest sourced from reference TRBV7-9 and TRBJ2-1, is DTGVSQNPRHKITKRGQNVTFRCDPISEHNRLYWYRQTLGQGPEFLTYFQNEAQLEKSRLLSDRFSAERPKGSFSTLEIQRTEQGDSAMYLCASSSKAKGYNEQFFGPGTRLTVL.

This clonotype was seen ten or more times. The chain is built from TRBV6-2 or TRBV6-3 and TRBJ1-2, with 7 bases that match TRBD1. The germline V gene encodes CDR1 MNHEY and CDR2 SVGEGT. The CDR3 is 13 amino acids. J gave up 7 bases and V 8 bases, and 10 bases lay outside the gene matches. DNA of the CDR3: TGTGCCAGCGTTGACAGGGAGGCTCGTGGCTACACCTTC. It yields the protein CASVDREARGYTF.

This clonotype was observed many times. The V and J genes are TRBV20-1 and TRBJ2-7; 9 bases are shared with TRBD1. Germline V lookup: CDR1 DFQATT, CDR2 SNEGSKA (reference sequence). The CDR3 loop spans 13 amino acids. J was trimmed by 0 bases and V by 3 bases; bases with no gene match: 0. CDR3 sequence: CSARGQGSYEQYV. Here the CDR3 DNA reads TGCAGTGCTAGGGGACAGGGCTCCTACGAGCAGTACGTC.

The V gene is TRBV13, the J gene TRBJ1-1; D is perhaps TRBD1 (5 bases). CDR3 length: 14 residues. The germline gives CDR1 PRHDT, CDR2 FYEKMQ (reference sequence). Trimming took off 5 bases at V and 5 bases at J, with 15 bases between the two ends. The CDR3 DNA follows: TGTGCCAGCAGCCTGGGGGGGGTGGCAACTGAAGCTTTCTTT. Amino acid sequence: CASSLGGVATEAFF.

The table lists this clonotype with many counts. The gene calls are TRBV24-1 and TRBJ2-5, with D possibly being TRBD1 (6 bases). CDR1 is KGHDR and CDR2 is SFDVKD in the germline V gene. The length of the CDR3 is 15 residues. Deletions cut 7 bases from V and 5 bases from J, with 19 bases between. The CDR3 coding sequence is TGTGCCACCAGCCACAGGGTAACCAATTTGGAGACCCAGTACTTC. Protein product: CATSHRVTNLETQYF.

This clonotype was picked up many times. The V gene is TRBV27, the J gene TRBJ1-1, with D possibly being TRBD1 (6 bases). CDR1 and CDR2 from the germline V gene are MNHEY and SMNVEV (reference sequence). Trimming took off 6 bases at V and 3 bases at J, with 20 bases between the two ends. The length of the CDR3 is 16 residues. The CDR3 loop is CASRGSRGDKDTEAFF. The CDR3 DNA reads TGTGCCAGCAGAGGGTCCCGGGGGGACAAGGACACTGAAGCTTTCTTT.

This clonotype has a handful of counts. This CDR3 reads CSVSMNTEAFF. CDR3 coding DNA: TGCAGCGTTTCCATGAACACTGAAGCTTTCTTT. The J gene is TRBJ1-1, the V gene TRBV29-1; D remains unclear. The germline CDR1 and CDR2 sequences are SQVTM and ANQGSEA. This CDR3 has 11 amino acids. Between the trimmed V and J ends, which lost 5 bases and 0 bases, there was a span of 4 bases.

CDR3 protein: CATRTGTSANTGELFF. As DNA, the CDR3 is TGTGCCACGCGAACCGGGACATCCGCGAACACCGGGGAGCTGTTTTTT. The rearrangement joins TRBV24-1 to TRBJ2-2; a possible D gene is TRBD1 (6 bases). V lost 10 bases and J lost 0, with 17 bases in between. Per germline, CDR1 KGHDR and CDR2 SFDVKD. This CDR3 is 16 amino acids long.

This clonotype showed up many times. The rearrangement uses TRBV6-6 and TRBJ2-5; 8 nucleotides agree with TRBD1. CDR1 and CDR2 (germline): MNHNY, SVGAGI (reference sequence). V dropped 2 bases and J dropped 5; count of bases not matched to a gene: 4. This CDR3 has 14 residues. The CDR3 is CASSYPGGEETQYF. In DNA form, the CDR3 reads TGTGCCAGCAGTTACCCAGGGGGCGAGGAGACCCAGTACTTC.

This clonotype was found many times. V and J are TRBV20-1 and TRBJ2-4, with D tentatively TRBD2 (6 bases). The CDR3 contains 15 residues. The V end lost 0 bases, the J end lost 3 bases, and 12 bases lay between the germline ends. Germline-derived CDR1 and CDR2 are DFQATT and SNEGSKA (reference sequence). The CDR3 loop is CSARDPAGSKNIQYF. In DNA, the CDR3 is TGCAGTGCTAGAGATCCGGCGGGGAGCAAAAACATTCAGTACTTC.

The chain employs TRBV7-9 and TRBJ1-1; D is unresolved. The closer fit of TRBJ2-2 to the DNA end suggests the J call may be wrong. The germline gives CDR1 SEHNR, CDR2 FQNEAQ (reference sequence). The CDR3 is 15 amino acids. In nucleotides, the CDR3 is TGTGCCAGCAGCTCAACAGCCACCTCCCCCGGGGAGCTGTTTTTT. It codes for CASSSTATSPGELFF.

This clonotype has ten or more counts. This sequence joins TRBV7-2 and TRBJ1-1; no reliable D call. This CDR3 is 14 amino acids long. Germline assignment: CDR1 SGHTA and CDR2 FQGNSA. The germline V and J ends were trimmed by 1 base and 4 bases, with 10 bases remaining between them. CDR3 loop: CASSLGGRGTEAFF. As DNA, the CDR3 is TGTGCCAGCAGCTTAGGCGGCCGAGGCACTGAAGCTTTCTTT. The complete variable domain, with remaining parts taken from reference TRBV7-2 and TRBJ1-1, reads GAGVSQSPSNKVTEKGKDVELRCDPISGHTALYWYRQSLGQGLEFLIYFQGNSAPDKSGLPSDRFSAERTGGSVSTLTIQRTQQEDSAVYLCASSLGGRGTEAFFGQGTRLTVV.

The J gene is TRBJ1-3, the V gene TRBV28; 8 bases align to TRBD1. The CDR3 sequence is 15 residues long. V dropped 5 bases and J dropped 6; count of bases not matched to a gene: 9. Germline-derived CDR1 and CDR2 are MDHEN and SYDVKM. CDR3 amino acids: CASSPRTGRENTIYF. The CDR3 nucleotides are TGTGCCAGCAGTCCGAGGACAGGGCGGGAAAACACCATATATTTT.

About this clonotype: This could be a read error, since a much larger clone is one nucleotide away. CDR3 residues: CATSQGLLADTQYF. Written as DNA, the CDR3 is TGTGCCACCAGTCAGGGACTCCTCGCAGATACGCAGTATTTT. This chain joins TRBV15 and TRBJ2-3; D is possibly TRBD2 (6 bases). The V end was cut by 6 bases, the J end by 4 bases, with 14 bases between. Germline CDR1 LNHNV, CDR2 YYDKDF (reference sequence). This CDR3 comprises 14 residues.

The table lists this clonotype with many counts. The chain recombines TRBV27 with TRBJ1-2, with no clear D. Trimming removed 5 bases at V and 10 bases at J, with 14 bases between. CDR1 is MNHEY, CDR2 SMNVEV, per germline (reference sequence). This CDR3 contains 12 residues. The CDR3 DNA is TGTGCCAGCAGTACTACCCGGACCCACTACACCTTC. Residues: CASSTTRTHYTF.

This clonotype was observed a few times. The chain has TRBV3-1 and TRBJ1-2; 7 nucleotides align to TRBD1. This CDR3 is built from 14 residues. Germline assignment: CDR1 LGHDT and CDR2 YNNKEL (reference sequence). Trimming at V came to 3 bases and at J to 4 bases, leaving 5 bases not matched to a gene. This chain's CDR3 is CASSQQQGIYGYTF. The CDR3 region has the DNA TGTGCCAGCAGCCAGCAACAGGGGATCTATGGCTACACCTTC.